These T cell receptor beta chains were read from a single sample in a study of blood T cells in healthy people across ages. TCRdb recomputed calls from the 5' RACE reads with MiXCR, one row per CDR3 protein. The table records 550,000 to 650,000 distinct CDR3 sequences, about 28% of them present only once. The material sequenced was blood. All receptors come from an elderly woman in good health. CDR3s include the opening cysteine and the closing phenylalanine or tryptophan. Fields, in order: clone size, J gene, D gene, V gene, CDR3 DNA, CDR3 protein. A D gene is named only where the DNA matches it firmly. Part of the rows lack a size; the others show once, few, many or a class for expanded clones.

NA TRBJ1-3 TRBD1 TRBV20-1 TGCAGTGCCGCCTCAGGGGGCTCTGGAAACACCATATATTTT CSAASGGSGNTIYF
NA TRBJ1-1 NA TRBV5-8 TGTGCCAGCTGTCTGGGGAACACTGAAGCTTTCTTT CASCLGNTEAFF
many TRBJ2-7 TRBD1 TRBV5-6 TGTGCCAGCAGCTACCTATTTGGGACAGGTGGATACGAGCAGTACTTC CASSYLFGTGGYEQYF
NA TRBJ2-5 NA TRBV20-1 TGCAGTGCTAGAGATCCTCGCGGGGCTCATAAAGAGACCCAGTACTTC CSARDPRGAHKETQYF
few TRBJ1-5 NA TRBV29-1 TGCAGCGTAGGGGACGGGGAGCCCCAGCATTTT CSVGDGEPQHF
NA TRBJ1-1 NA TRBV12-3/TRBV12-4 TGTGCCAGCAGTCCCGAGGGCGTCGGCACTGAAGCTTTCTTT CASSPEGVGTEAFF
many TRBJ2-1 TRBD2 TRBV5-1 TGCGCCAGCAGCATAAGCGGGGGAGCATACAATGAGCAGTTCTTC CASSISGGAYNEQFF
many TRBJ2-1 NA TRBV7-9 TGTGCCAGCAGCTTAAGTAATGAGCAGTTCTTC CASSLSNEQFF
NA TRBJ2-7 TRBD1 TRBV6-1 TGTGCCAGCAGTGGTGACAGGGGAGCCTACGAGCAGTACTTC CASSGDRGAYEQYF
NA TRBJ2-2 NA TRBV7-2 TGTGCCAGCAGCTCAAAGGGTTTCATCAACACCGGGGAGCTGTTTTTT CASSSKGFINTGELFF
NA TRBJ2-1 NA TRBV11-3 TGTGCCAGCAGCTTGGGGCCCCTAATGCACAATGAGCAGTTCTTC CASSLGPLMHNEQFF
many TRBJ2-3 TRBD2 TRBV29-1 TGCAGCGTTGAAGATCTTGGGGGAGGGGGCACAGATACGCAGTATTTT CSVEDLGGGGTDTQYF
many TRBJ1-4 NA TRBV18 TGTGCCAGCTCACCACGAGGGGCGAGGGGTGAAAAACTGTTTTTT CASSPRGARGEKLFF
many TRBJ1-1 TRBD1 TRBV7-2 TGTGCCAGCAGCTCCGGACAGGGGTGGACTGAAGCTTTCTTT CASSSGQGWTEAFF
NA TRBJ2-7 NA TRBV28 TGTGCCAGCAGCGAAGATCTCCTGCGAGGGCAGTACTTC CASSEDLLRGQYF
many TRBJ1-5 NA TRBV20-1 TGCAGTGCTAGAGGCCGTAGGTGGGATCAGCCCCAGCATTTT CSARGRRWDQPQHF
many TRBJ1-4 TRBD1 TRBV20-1 TGCAGTGCTCGACCCGTACAGGGGGCAACTAATGAAAAACTGTTTTTT CSARPVQGATNEKLFF
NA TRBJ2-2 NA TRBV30 TGTGCCTGGAGGCCTCGGGGTCTCACCGGGGAGCTGTTTTTT CAWRPRGLTGELFF
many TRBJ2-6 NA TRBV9 TGTGCCAGCAGCGTAGCTGAAAGGCTTCCTCCTGGGGCCAACGTCCTGACTTTC CASSVAERLPPGANVLTF
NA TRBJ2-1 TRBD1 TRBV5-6 TGTGCCAGCAGCCTCCAGACAGGGGGCCTGAATGAGCAGTTCTTC CASSLQTGGLNEQFF
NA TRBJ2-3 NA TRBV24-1 TGTGCCACCAGTGATTTCTGGCGGTCGGATACGCAGTATTTT CATSDFWRSDTQYF
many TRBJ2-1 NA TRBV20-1 TGCAGTGCACTTAACGAGGAAGAGCAGTTCTTC CSALNEEEQFF
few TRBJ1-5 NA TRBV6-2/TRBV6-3 TGTGCCAGCAGTTACACTCAGAGGCAGCCCCAGCATTTT CASSYTQRQPQHF
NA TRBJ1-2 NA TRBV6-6 TGTGCCAGCAGTTACGGGCAGGGGATAGGCTACACCTTC CASSYGQGIGYTF
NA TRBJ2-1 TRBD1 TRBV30 TGTGCCTGGAGTGCCCGGGACAGGGGTCTTTACAATGAGCAGTTCTTC CAWSARDRGLYNEQFF
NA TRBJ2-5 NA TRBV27 TGTGCCAGCAATCGACTAGGACTAGGTGGGGGCCGGGAGACCCAGTACTTC CASNRLGLGGGRETQYF
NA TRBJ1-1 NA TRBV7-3 TGTGCCAGCAGCTTACGGGGGGGTGTTGACCGATTGAACACTGAAGCTTTCTTT CASSLRGGVDRLNTEAFF
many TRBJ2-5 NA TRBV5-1 TGCGCCAGCAGCTACGGTGAGGGGACCCAGTACTTC CASSYGEGTQYF
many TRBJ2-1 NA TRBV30 TGTGCCTGCGGGAAGGGGTACAATGAGCAGTTCTTC CACGKGYNEQFF
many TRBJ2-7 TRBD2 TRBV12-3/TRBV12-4 TGTGCCAGCAGTTTAAGCGGGGGTAAAGAGCAGTACTTC CASSLSGGKEQYF
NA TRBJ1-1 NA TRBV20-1 TGCAGTGCTCCAGCAGGGGACACTGAAGCTTTCTTT CSAPAGDTEAFF
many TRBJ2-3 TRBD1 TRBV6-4 TGTGCCAGCAGTCCCTTCGGGACAGGGGGCACAGATACGCAGTATTTT CASSPFGTGGTDTQYF
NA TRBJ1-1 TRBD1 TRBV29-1 TGCAGCGTTGATGGACAGGGATTATCTGAAGCTTTCTTT CSVDGQGLSEAFF
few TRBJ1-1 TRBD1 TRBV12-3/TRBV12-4 TGTGCCAGCTTTTTCCGGGACAGGAGGTGGAATGAAGCTTTCTTT CASFFRDRRWNEAFF
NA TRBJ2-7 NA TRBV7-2 TGTGCCAGCAGCTTAGCCCGGGAGCGGGAGCAGTACTTC CASSLAREREQYF
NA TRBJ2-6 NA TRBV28 TGTGTCAGTAGGAGGGGGGGTACCGGGGCCAACGTCCTGACTTTC CVSRRGGTGANVLTF
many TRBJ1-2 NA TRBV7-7 TGTGCCAGCAGCTTAATTTCAGGGGATGGCTACACCTTC CASSLISGDGYTF
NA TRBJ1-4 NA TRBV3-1 TGTGCCAGCAGCCAAGAGGGTGGGAGAGCCCAGGCAACTAATGAAAAACTGTTTTTT CASSQEGGRAQATNEKLFF
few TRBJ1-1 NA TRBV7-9 TGTGCCAGCAGCTTAGAACAGATTGAAGCTTTCTTT CASSLEQIEAFF
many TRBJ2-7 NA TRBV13 TGTGCCAGCAGCTCCCGTCAGCCCTCCTCCTACGAGCAGTACTTC CASSSRQPSSYEQYF
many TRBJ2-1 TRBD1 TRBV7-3 TGTGCCAGCAGCCCCGGGACAGGGTCCAAGAGTGAGCAGTTCTTC CASSPGTGSKSEQFF
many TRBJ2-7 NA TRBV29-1 TGCAGCGTTGAAGTGAGGACAGCCTACGAGCAGTACTTC CSVEVRTAYEQYF
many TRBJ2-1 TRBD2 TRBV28 TGTGCCAGCAGATCATCGCTAGCGGGGCCTTCGAGCTCCTACAATGAGCAGTTCTTC CASRSSLAGPSSSYNEQFF
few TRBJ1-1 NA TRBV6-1 TGTGCCAGCATACAGGGCTTGGCCCCTGAAGCTTTCTTT CASIQGLAPEAFF
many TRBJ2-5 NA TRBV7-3 TGTGCCAGCAGCCCGGGGCTGGTGCACCAAGAGACCCAGTACTTC CASSPGLVHQETQYF
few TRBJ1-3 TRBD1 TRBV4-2 TGTGCCAGCAGCCTCATCAGGACGGGACAGGGGTCAAACACCATATATTTT CASSLIRTGQGSNTIYF
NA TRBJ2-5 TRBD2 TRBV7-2 TGTGCCAGCAGCGGACAGGGGACTAGCGGGAGAGAGACCCAGTACTTC CASSGQGTSGRETQYF
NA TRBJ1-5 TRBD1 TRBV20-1 TGCAGTGCTCTAACAGGGGGGGGCAATCAGCCCCAGCATTTT CSALTGGGNQPQHF
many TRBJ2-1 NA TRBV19 TGTGCCAGTAGTATCTTCGTCCATGAGCAGTTCTTC CASSIFVHEQFF
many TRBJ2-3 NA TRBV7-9 TGTGCCAGCAGCTTAATTCGGGGGCCTTACACAGATACGCAGTATTTT CASSLIRGPYTDTQYF
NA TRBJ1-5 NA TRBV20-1 TGCAGTGCTAGCTATGGGGGCAATCAGCCCCAGCATTTT CSASYGGNQPQHF